The rows below give T cell receptor beta chains drawn from one sample of a study of blood T cell repertoires in COVID-19. The data were produced by immunoSEQ multiplex PCR, yet TCRdb's version contains in-frame clones alone and is incomplete. The table lists about 190,000 clones, 88% of them singletons, with 1.1% in the top ten. The sample comprised peripheral blood. The receptors here all came from a young man with acute or convalescent COVID-19. Both conserved end residues are part of each CDR3. The order of the fields is clone size, J gene, D gene, V gene, CDR3 DNA, CDR3 protein. D genes are given only for firm matches. Size is omitted from some rows. Given values are once, few, many or a class for expanded clones.

NA | TRBJ2-3 | TRBD2 | TRBV5-1 | TGCGCCAGCAGCTTGGCGGGAGGCGGGGATACGCAGTATTTT | CASSLAGGGDTQYF
NA | TRBJ2-5 | NA | TRBV27 | TGTGCCAGCAGTTTATCGTTGACGGGGACCCAGTACTTC | CASSLSLTGTQYF
NA | TRBJ1-2 | NA | TRBV2 | TGTGCCAGCAGGGGCATCTACACCTTC | CASRGIYTF
NA | TRBJ1-4 | NA | TRBV15 | TGTGCCACCAGCAGACCCCAGGAGGCGGGTAATGAAAAACTGTTTTTT | CATSRPQEAGNEKLFF
NA | TRBJ1-1 | NA | TRBV5-1 | TGCGCCAGCAGCGAGAAAACGGACAGATTCACTGAAGCTTTCTTT | CASSEKTDRFTEAFF
NA | TRBJ2-1 | NA | TRBV21-1 | TGTGCCAGCGAAAGAGCGGGCGCGTTGTACAATGAGCAGTTCTTC | CASERAGALYNEQFF
NA | TRBJ2-7 | NA | TRBV28 | TGTGCCAGCAGCGGGACCTACGAGCAGTACTTC | CASSGTYEQYF
once | TRBJ2-5 | TRBD2 | TRBV18 | TGTGCCAGCTCACCTAGCGGGGGACTCCAAGAGACCCAGTACTTC | CASSPSGGLQETQYF
NA | TRBJ1-2 | TRBD1 | TRBV19 | TGTGCCAGTAGTATTACAGGGGGGAACAACTATGGCTACACCTTC | CASSITGGNNYGYTF
NA | TRBJ2-1 | NA | TRBV19 | TGTGCCAGTATACGGGGAAATGAGCAGTTCTTC | CASIRGNEQFF
NA | TRBJ1-3 | TRBD1 | TRBV2 | TGTGCCAGCAGTAGGGACAGGTCCTCTGGAAACACCATATATTTT | CASSRDRSSGNTIYF
NA | TRBJ2-3 | NA | TRBV3-1/TRBV3-2 | TGTGCCAGCAGCCAAGTTGCGGGCAATGGCGCATCGTATTTT | CASSQVAGNGASYF
NA | TRBJ2-7 | TRBD1 | TRBV10-1 | TGCGCCAGCAGCCGGACAGGGGCTGGCGAGCAGTACTTC | CASSRTGAGEQYF
few | TRBJ2-5 | TRBD1 | TRBV29-1 | TGCAGCGTTGTAGGCTCCAGGGGGCGAGAGACCCAGTACTTC | CSVVGSRGRETQYF
NA | TRBJ1-5 | NA | TRBV7-9 | TGTGCCAGCAGCTTAGCGGGGGGGAGTAGCAATCAGCCCCAGCATTTT | CASSLAGGSSNQPQHF
NA | TRBJ2-5 | TRBD2 | TRBV5-5 | TGTGCCAGCAGCTTGAAGGGGACTAGCGGGATTCAAGAGACCCAGTACTTC | CASSLKGTSGIQETQYF
NA | TRBJ1-2 | NA | TRBV5-5 | TGTGCCAGCAGGACAGAGCTTAACTATGGCTACACCTTC | CASRTELNYGYTF
NA | TRBJ2-4 | NA | TRBV30 | TGTGCCTGGACCTATCGGGGTTCCAAAAACATTCAGTACTTC | CAWTYRGSKNIQYF
once | TRBJ2-2 | NA | TRBV12-3/TRBV12-4 | TGTGCCAGCAAAACAGGGTGGGCCGGGGAGCTGTTTTTT | CASKTGWAGELFF
NA | TRBJ1-6 | TRBD1 | TRBV5-1 | TGCGCCAGCAGCTTGCAGGGGGATAATTCACCCCTCCACTTT | CASSLQGDNSPLHF
NA | TRBJ1-2 | NA | TRBV7-9 | TGTGCCAGCAGCTTAGTTCCAGGGAACTATGGCTACACCTTC | CASSLVPGNYGYTF
NA | TRBJ2-1 | NA | TRBV5-1 | TGCGCCAGCAGCTTCGACAGCTCCTACAATGAGCAGTTCTTC | CASSFDSSYNEQFF
NA | TRBJ2-1 | NA | TRBV7-9 | TGTGCCAGCAGCTTAATGGGGGGTAACAATGAGCAGTTCTTC | CASSLMGGNNEQFF
few | TRBJ2-7 | NA | TRBV5-1 | TGCGCCAGCAGTCCACAGGCCGGGTTGACCTACGAGCAGTACTTC | CASSPQAGLTYEQYF
NA | TRBJ2-5 | NA | TRBV29-1 | TGCAGCGTTGCCCTACAAGAGACCCAGTACTTC | CSVALQETQYF